Listed here are 24 T cell receptor beta chains from one sample, sequenced in a study of blood T cell repertoires in COVID-19. Here immunoSEQ multiplex PCR was the method, and the copy in TCRdb shows in-frame clones only, minus some. The sample yields 150,000 to 200,000 clones, around four fifths seen once. Sequencing was performed on PBMCs or T cells enriched from blood (not recorded which). These receptors all stem from a woman between 50 and 59 years old who had recovered from COVID-19.

This clone was seen a single time. The chain couples TRBV7-8 to TRBJ1-5; the D gene is possibly TRBD1 (5 bases). The CDR3 loop spans 15 amino acids. V was cut by 5 bases and J by 6 bases, with 17 bases left in between. Germline CDR1 and CDR2: SGHVS and FQNEAQ. DNA of the CDR3: TGTGCCAGCAGCAAGTCAGCGCAGGGTGGTCAGCCCCAGCATTTT. Translation: CASSKSAQGGQPQHF.

V gene TRBV10-3 combines with J gene TRBJ2-7, with 9 bases matching TRBD2. The junction had 7 bases not matched to a gene; V was cut back by 0 bases and J by 4 bases. The length of the CDR3 is 16 residues. The germline gives CDR1 ENHRY, CDR2 SYGVKD. Here the CDR3 reads CAISESRSGSEYEQYF. CDR3 in DNA: TGTGCCATCAGTGAGTCACGTAGCGGGAGTGAGTACGAGCAGTACTTC.

The rearrangement links TRBV11-2 to TRBJ2-2; 7 bases agree with TRBD2. The V segment lost 3 bases and the J segment 2 bases; nucleotides outside the gene matches: 6. This CDR3 comprises 16 residues. Germline V gene lookup returns CDR1 SGHAT and CDR2 FQNNGV. DNA of the CDR3: TGTGCCAGCAGCTTCTTGCTAGCGGTAAACACCGGGGAGCTGTTTTTT. Amino acid sequence: CASSFLLAVNTGELFF.

This clone has more than one count but fewer than ten. The chain uses TRBV7-2 and TRBJ2-3, with 8 bases that match TRBD2. V lost 5 bases and J lost 7; bases outside the gene matches: 8. The V gene's germline CDR1 is SGHTA and CDR2 FQGNSA. CDR3 length: 14 amino acids. The CDR3 nucleotides read TGTGCCAGCAGCCCCGGACTAGCAAAACATACGCAGTATTTT. This gives the protein CASSPGLAKHTQYF.

This clone was found a few times. The chain has TRBV30 and TRBJ1-5; perhaps TRBD1 as D (6 bases). This CDR3 has 13 residues. Trimming removed 2 bases at V and 4 bases at J, with 9 bases between. Germline assignment: CDR1 GTSNPN and CDR2 SVGIG (reference sequence). CDR3 loop: CAWSSDRNQPQHF. Here the CDR3 DNA reads TGTGCCTGGAGTTCTGACAGGAATCAGCCCCAGCATTTT.

Remarks on this clone: The junction shows a germline mismatch at one end, possibly a read error. The genes are TRBV5-4 and TRBJ2-2; the match to TRBD1 covers 8 bases. Germline V gives CDR1 SGHNT, CDR2 YYREEE (reference sequence). The CDR3 is 11 amino acids. The CDR3 coding sequence is TGTGCCAGCAGCCTGGACAGGGAAAGTGTTTTT. It specifies CASSLDRESVF.

This clone was recorded only once. CDR3: CASSMSRQETQYF. The CDR3 region has the DNA TGTGCCAGTAGTATGTCTAGACAAGAGACCCAGTACTTC. This chain uses TRBV19 with TRBJ2-5; D unclear. The CDR3 sequence is 13 residues long. Trimming cost V 3 bases and J 2 bases, with 7 bases left between them. Germline V gene sequence: CDR1 LNHDA, CDR2 SQIVND (reference sequence).

V gene TRBV24-1 combines with J gene TRBJ1-1; TRBD1 aligns across 7 bases. This CDR3 has 15 residues. V shed 0 bases, J shed 10 bases, and the junction held 10 bases outside the gene matches. The V gene's germline CDR1 is KGHDR and CDR2 SFDVKD. The CDR3 DNA reads as TGTGCCACCAGTGATTTGGAGGGGGCGATGGGGGGAGCTTTCTTT. Translation: CATSDLEGAMGGAFF.

J is TRBJ2-5 and V is TRBV12-3 or TRBV12-4; D uncertain. The V end lost 2 bases, the J end lost 5 bases, and 3 bases lay between the germline ends. The length of the CDR3 is 11 residues. The CDR3 protein is CASSLRETQYF. CDR3 DNA: TGTGCCAGCAGTTTACGGGAGACCCAGTACTTC.

DNA for the CDR3: TGTGCCAGCAGGATCCATGGTTCTCCGGGGTTTTTCTTC. Its protein is CASRIHGSPGFFF. V is TRBV12-3 or TRBV12-4 and J is TRBJ2-1, with D possibly matching TRBD2 (5 bases). There are 13 residues in the CDR3. V lost 6 bases to trimming and J lost 16 bases, with 22 bases between them.

The chain employs TRBV27 and TRBJ2-3, with TRBD2 matching 10 bases. The germline CDR1 and CDR2 sequences are MNHEY and SMNVEV (reference sequence). The V gene end was trimmed by 4 bases and the J gene end by 2 bases; junction bases not matched to a gene: 9. The CDR3 runs to 17 residues. The CDR3 sequence is CASSSLRAGGPTDTQYF. CDR3 bases: TGTGCCAGCAGTTCCCTGCGAGCGGGAGGGCCCACAGATACGCAGTATTTT.

CDR3 loop: CASSINTSGNTIYF. The CDR3 DNA sequence: TGTGCCAGTAGTATAAACACCTCTGGAAACACCATATATTTT. The V gene is TRBV19, the J gene TRBJ1-3, with unresolved D. Germline V lookup: CDR1 LNHDA, CDR2 SQIVND (reference sequence). This CDR3 comprises 14 residues. The ends were cut back, 2 bases at V and 0 bases at J, with 5 bases in the middle.

By share, this clone ranks as large. The chain recombines TRBV28 with TRBJ1-3; D is possibly TRBD1 (5 bases). From germline, CDR1 is MDHEN and CDR2 SYDVKM. The CDR3 has 12 residues. The germline V and J ends were trimmed by 7 bases and 4 bases, with 8 bases remaining between them. The CDR3 coding sequence is TGTGCCAGCATGGGACTGGGAAACACCATATATTTT. Translating gives CASMGLGNTIYF.

The CDR3 nucleotides read TGTGCCAGCAGTGAAGTCGGAGTGTACGAGCAGTACTTC. It translates to CASSEVGVYEQYF. V usage is TRBV6-1 and J usage is TRBJ2-7, with no clear D. Trimming pared 1 base from V and 4 bases from J, leaving 8 bases between. In germline, CDR1 is MNHNS, CDR2 SASEGT. CDR3 length: 13 amino acids.

This chain connects TRBV5-1 to TRBJ2-2; 7 bases align to TRBD2. The germline V gene encodes CDR1 SGHRS and CDR2 YFSETQ. The CDR3 extends over 14 amino acids. J was trimmed by 3 bases and V by 10 bases; bases with no gene match: 9. The CDR3 spells CASAVAGDTGELFF. CDR3 sequence (DNA): TGCGCCTCAGCAGTTGCGGGAGACACCGGGGAGCTGTTTTTT.

V gene TRBV11-3 combines with J gene TRBJ2-7; 10 bases align to TRBD1. J gave up 2 bases and V 4 bases, and 2 bases lay outside the gene matches. This CDR3 spans 14 amino acids. The germline gives CDR1 SGHNT, CDR2 YENEEA. CDR3 bases: TGTGCCAGCAGCTCGGGACAGGGGACCTACGAGCAGTACTTC. Translated, it gives CASSSGQGTYEQYF.

This chain links TRBV19 with TRBJ2-4; 16 bases line up with TRBD2. CDR1 and CDR2 (germline): LNHDA, SQIVND (reference sequence). CDR3 length: 19 residues. Trimming removed 9 bases from V and 1 base from J; junction bases left unmatched: 12. The CDR3 coding sequence is TGTGCCAGCGGACAGGGGGGACTAGCGGGAGGGGCGGCCAAAAACATTCAGTACTTC. This gives the protein CASGQGGLAGGAAKNIQYF.

This clone was observed once. The rearrangement joins TRBV18 to TRBJ2-7; D is ambiguous. The V end was cut by 1 base, the J end by 0 bases, with 7 bases between. Germline loops: CDR1 KGHSH, CDR2 LQKENI. The CDR3 is 14 amino acids. CDR3 sequence: CASSPHPSSYEQYF. The CDR3 DNA sequence: TGTGCCAGCTCACCACATCCGAGCTCCTACGAGCAGTACTTC.

The J gene is TRBJ2-2, the V gene TRBV11-3; unclear D gene. The CDR3 totals 15 residues. Germline values: CDR1 SGHNT, CDR2 YENEEA. Trimming removed 4 bases at V and 5 bases at J, with 14 bases between. The DNA for the CDR3 is TGTGCCAGCAGCTCCTTGGCCACCGGGACCGGGGAGCTGTTTTTT. Translating it yields CASSSLATGTGELFF. Variable domain in full (rest from reference TRBV11-3 and TRBJ2-2): EAGVVQSPRYKIIEKKQPVAFWCNPISGHNTLYWYLQNLGQGPELLIRYENEEAVDDSQLPKDRFSAERLKGVDSTLKIQPAELGDSAVYLCASSSLATGTGELFFGEGSRLTVL.

This clone was seen only a few times. This chain uses TRBV18 with TRBJ1-1; TRBD1 matches at 8 bases. The V segment lost 6 bases and the J segment 10 bases; nucleotides outside the gene matches: 7. CDR1 KGHSH and CDR2 LQKENI come from the germline V gene. The CDR3 length is 12 residues. CDR3 residues: CASSPDDRGAFF. The CDR3 coding sequence is TGTGCCAGCTCCCCTGATGACAGGGGAGCTTTCTTT.

The rearrangement links TRBV11-2 to TRBJ2-1, with unresolved D. Germline lookup yields CDR1 SGHAT and CDR2 FQNNGV. The V gene lost 1 base and the J gene lost 5 bases, with 9 bases spanning the gap. The CDR3 is 14 residues long. This CDR3 is CASSLGPQNNEQFF. Written as DNA, the CDR3 is TGTGCCAGCAGCTTAGGGCCCCAAAACAATGAGCAGTTCTTC.

The rearrangement joins TRBV28 to TRBJ1-1, with 8 bases lining up with TRBD1. V lost 5 bases, J lost 11 bases, and 7 bases stayed unmatched. The CDR3 totals 12 residues. Germline V CDR1 and CDR2: MDHEN, SYDVKM. CDR3 sequence: CASSDLHRGAFF. In DNA, the CDR3 is TGTGCCAGCAGTGATCTTCACAGGGGGGCTTTCTTT. Complete variable domain (other parts from reference TRBV28 and TRBJ1-1): DVKVTQSSRYLVKRTGEKVFLECVQDMDHENMFWYRQDPGLGLRLIYFSYDVKMKEKGDIPEGYSVSREKKERFSLILESASTNQTSMYLCASSDLHRGAFFGQGTRLTVV.

Only a few counts were recorded for this clone. CDR3 sequence reads: CASSQGPTTNYGYTF. CDR3 coding DNA: TGTGCCAGCAGCCAAGGACCGACAACTAACTATGGCTACACCTTC. V gene TRBV3-1 (or the pseudogene TRBV3-2) combines with J gene TRBJ1-2, with D unresolved. The CDR3 is made up of 15 amino acids. Germline values: CDR1 LGHDT, CDR2 YNNKEL (reference sequence). The ends were cut back, 1 base at V and 0 bases at J, with 9 bases in the middle.

The V call is TRBV12-3 or TRBV12-4, the J call TRBJ1-5; D perhaps matches TRBD1 (5 bases). The CDR3 loop spans 13 amino acids. V dropped 11 bases and J dropped 0 bases, with 11 bases sitting between them. CDR3 amino acids: CAGHGYSNQPQHF. CDR3 DNA: TGTGCCGGACACGGATATAGCAATCAGCCCCAGCATTTT.